This record covers a single T cell receptor (beta chain). Antigen specificity is unknown. The sample comes from a study of identical twins. Study-level points and caveats: In cord blood, abundant beta clonotypes had fewer insertions; memory showed no trend.

TCRdb passed the 5' RACE reads through MiXCR, listing each CDR3 protein once. The sample shows 700,000 or so distinct CDR3 sequences, around 20% of them seen only once. V lost 3 bases to trimming and J lost 2 bases, with 17 bases between them. Germline loops: CDR1 DFQATT, CDR2 SNEGSKA (reference sequence). The CDR3 has 15 amino acids. These data were also reused for a study on T cells expressing NK-cell markers. That publication notes: All TCR beta repertoires analysed originated from sorted CD3+CD56+NKG2C+, CD3+CD56+NKG2C- and CD3+CD56-NKG2C+ T cells.

Sequenced: PBMCs. V and J are TRBV20-1 and TRBJ2-7; unclear D gene. The sequence was collected from a young woman in good health. The CDR3 nucleotides read TGCAGTGCTAGCCCTCAAAGGCACCTAACCTACGAGCAGTACTTC. Translated, it gives CSASPQRHLTYEQYF.